A single sample gave rise to the 23 T cell receptor beta chains below, sequenced in a study of T cell responses to AZD1222 COVID-19 vaccine. TCRdb's copy holds only in-frame clones and misses some; the assay was immunoSEQ multiplex PCR. The repertoire holds about 140,000 clones, with approximately 89% as singletons. This sample comprised peripheral blood, obtained 28 days after the second AZD1222 dose. The origin of the receptors is an adult who received the AZD1222 COVID-19 vaccine.

V gene TRBV5-5 combines with J gene TRBJ2-2, with D possibly TRBD1 on 5 matching bases. The CDR3 consists of 15 residues. V lost 4 bases to trimming and J lost 2 bases, with 12 bases between them. In germline, CDR1 is SGHKS, CDR2 YYEKEE (reference sequence). The CDR3 reads CASSVSRVNTGELFF. The CDR3, as DNA: TGTGCCAGCAGCGTCAGCAGGGTAAACACCGGGGAGCTGTTTTTT.

V gene TRBV10-2 combines with J gene TRBJ2-1; the match to TRBD2 covers 8 bases. In germline, CDR1 is WSHSY, CDR2 SAAADI. The CDR3 length is 15 residues. Losses at the gene ends were 4 bases for V and 4 bases for J; bases not matched to a gene: 6. The CDR3 sequence is CASSGSGGSYNEQFF. The CDR3 DNA sequence: TGCGCCAGCAGTGGGTCGGGAGGGTCGTACAATGAGCAGTTCTTC.

The J gene is TRBJ1-1, the V gene TRBV5-1, with 8 bases that match TRBD1. The CDR3 has 15 amino acids. Per germline, CDR1 SGHRS and CDR2 YFSETQ. J was trimmed by 3 bases and V by 0 bases; bases with no gene match: 4. CDR3 coding DNA: TGCGCCAGCAGCTTGGCAGGGGGCGTATACACTGAAGCTTTCTTT. Residues: CASSLAGGVYTEAFF.

Comments on this clone: This sample also contains other DNA sequences that code for the same CDR3. The chain recombines TRBV5-1 with TRBJ1-1; 8 bases are shared with TRBD1. J gave up 1 base and V 4 bases, and 3 bases lay outside the gene matches. Germline loops: CDR1 SGHRS, CDR2 YFSETQ. The length of the CDR3 is 14 residues. In DNA, the CDR3 is TGCGCCAGCAGCCTACAGGGGGGGAACACTGAAGCTTTCTTT. It translates to CASSLQGGNTEAFF.

The chain employs TRBV7-3 and TRBJ2-3; D uncertain. The CDR3 covers 13 residues. Germline V gene lookup returns CDR1 SGHTA and CDR2 FQGTGA. Trimming cost V 4 bases and J 2 bases, with 7 bases left between them. The CDR3 here is CASSSSHTDTQYF. The DNA of the CDR3 is TGTGCCAGCAGCTCGTCGCACACAGATACGCAGTATTTT.

V is TRBV4-3 and J is TRBJ1-2, with D uncertain. The CDR3 sequence is 14 residues long. Trimming removed 0 bases at V and 8 bases at J, with 13 bases between. The germline V gene encodes CDR1 LGHNA and CDR2 YSLEER. The CDR3 protein is CASSQERESRGYTF. The CDR3 DNA follows: TGCGCCAGCAGCCAAGAGAGGGAGTCAAGGGGCTACACCTTC.

This clone was found once. The J gene is TRBJ2-5, the V gene TRBV5-8; 8 bases map to TRBD1. This CDR3 contains 15 residues. Unmatched junction bases numbered 9, after V lost 4 bases and J lost 4 bases. From germline, CDR1 is SGHTS and CDR2 YDEGEE. DNA of the CDR3: TGTGCCAGCAGCCCCGGACAGGGACTTCGAGAGACCCAGTACTTC. This codes for CASSPGQGLRETQYF.

CDR3 DNA: TGCGCCAGCAGCCAAGACGAGGGGTGGAATTCACCCCTCCACTTT. It codes for CASSQDEGWNSPLHF. The genes are TRBV4-1 and TRBJ1-6; D is perhaps TRBD1 (5 bases). Germline V lookup: CDR1 MGHRA, CDR2 YSYEKL. V lost 0 bases and J lost 7, with 10 bases in between. This CDR3 is built from 15 residues.

The chain carries TRBV10-2 and TRBJ2-7, with 8 nucleotides matching TRBD1. Per the germline V gene, CDR1 is WSHSY and CDR2 is SAAADI. J gave up 6 bases and V 4 bases, and 5 bases lay outside the gene matches. The CDR3 has 13 residues. The CDR3 loop reads CASSVDRASEQYF. As DNA, the CDR3 is TGCGCCAGCAGTGTGGACAGGGCGAGCGAGCAGTACTTC.

CDR3 in amino acids: CASTTANNYGYTF. As DNA, the CDR3 is TGTGCCAGCACTACCGCTAATAACTATGGCTACACCTTC. The chain links TRBV6-5 to TRBJ1-2; no firm D call. The CDR3 extends over 13 amino acids. With 7 bases removed from V and 1 base from J, the gap between germline ends came to 10 bases. Germline V CDR1 and CDR2: MNHEY, SVGAGI.

The chain links TRBV5-6 to TRBJ2-3; 9 bases line up with TRBD1. CDR1 and CDR2 (germline): SGHDT, YYEEEE. The CDR3 totals 16 residues. Trimming removed 4 bases from V and 2 bases from J; junction bases left unmatched: 8. CDR3 residues: CASSHRWTGATDTQYF. The CDR3 DNA follows: TGTGCCAGCAGCCACAGATGGACAGGGGCCACAGATACGCAGTATTTT.

The chain carries TRBV11-2 and TRBJ2-7; D uncertain. The CDR3 loop spans 14 amino acids. Looked up from germline, CDR1 is SGHAT and CDR2 is FQNNGV. Trimming took 1 base from V and 4 from J, leaving 11 bases between them. The CDR3 DNA reads TGTGCCAGCAGCTTAGCCACGCTAGGGTACGAGCAGTACTTC. The encoded protein is CASSLATLGYEQYF.

V and J are TRBV13 and TRBJ2-3, with 11 bases lining up with TRBD2. J lost 6 bases, V lost 5 bases, and 7 bases had no gene match. The CDR3 totals 15 residues. CDR1 and CDR2 from the germline V gene are PRHDT and FYEKMQ (reference sequence). As DNA, the CDR3 is TGTGCCAGCAGCAGTAGCGGGAGGGCCGAGGATACGCAGTATTTT. Amino acids: CASSSSGRAEDTQYF.

The sample holds one count of this clone. V usage is TRBV18 and J usage is TRBJ1-2; the D is unclear. The CDR3 length is 12 residues. Trimming pared 3 bases from V and 5 bases from J, leaving 7 bases between. Germline V gene data show CDR1 as KGHSH and CDR2 as LQKENI. The CDR3 here is CASSPSGYGYTF. The CDR3 coding sequence is TGTGCCAGCTCACCCTCAGGTTATGGCTACACCTTC.

The rearrangement uses TRBV27 and TRBJ2-3; 12 nucleotides line up with TRBD2. The length of the CDR3 is 16 residues. The trim removed 4 bases at V and 2 bases at J, leaving 4 bases unmatched. Germline loops: CDR1 MNHEY, CDR2 SMNVEV (reference sequence). The CDR3 here is CASSSTSGGLTDTQYF. CDR3 nucleotides: TGTGCCAGCAGTTCGACTAGCGGGGGCCTCACAGATACGCAGTATTTT.

The chain carries TRBV6-5 and TRBJ1-2, with TRBD1 matching 7 bases. Germline lookup yields CDR1 MNHEY and CDR2 SVGAGI. Trimming removed 6 bases from V and 11 bases from J; junction bases left unmatched: 6. This CDR3 region has 11 residues. The CDR3 region has the DNA TGTGCCAGCAGCTCGGGACAGCAGTACACCTTC. This translates into CASSSGQQYTF.

This chain's CDR3 is CASRVTVNYGYTF. The CDR3 region has the DNA TGTGCCAGCAGAGTTACAGTTAACTATGGCTACACCTTC. V is TRBV6-5 and J is TRBJ1-2, with D unresolved. The CDR3 length is 13 residues. CDR1 is MNHEY and CDR2 is SVGAGI in the germline V gene. V was trimmed by 6 bases and J by 1 base, leaving 9 bases between them.

V gene TRBV3-1 (or the pseudogene TRBV3-2) combines with J gene TRBJ1-5; a weak D match, TRBD1 (5 bases). V was trimmed by 3 bases and J by 3 bases, leaving 21 bases between them. The CDR3 runs 18 residues. Germline V gives CDR1 LGHDT, CDR2 YNNKEL (reference sequence). The CDR3 loop is CASSHQFPEQASNQPQHF. Written as DNA, the CDR3 is TGTGCCAGCAGCCACCAATTTCCGGAACAGGCGTCCAATCAGCCCCAGCATTTT.

V usage is TRBV6-5 and J usage is TRBJ1-2; TRBD1 agrees at 7 bases. The CDR3 consists of 13 residues. Germline CDR1 MNHEY, CDR2 SVGAGI. V lost 7 bases and J lost 4; bases outside the gene matches: 6. DNA for the CDR3: TGTGCCAGCACCAGACAGGGCAGCTATGGCTACACCTTC. Its translation: CASTRQGSYGYTF.

CDR3 nucleotide sequence: TGTGCCAGCAGTGGGACAGGGAGGAATGAGCAGTTCTTC. Amino acids: CASSGTGRNEQFF. The chain is built from TRBV2 and TRBJ2-1; 8 nucleotides align to TRBD1. Germline V gene lookup returns CDR1 SNHLY and CDR2 FYNNEI. The CDR3 extends over 13 amino acids. J gave up 7 bases and V 4 bases, and 3 bases lay outside the gene matches.

V usage is TRBV18 and J usage is TRBJ2-7; D might be TRBD1 or TRBD2, each matching 5 bases. Germline loops: CDR1 KGHSH, CDR2 LQKENI. Trimming cost V 0 bases and J 5 bases, with 17 bases left between them. The CDR3 is 16 amino acids. CDR3 nucleotide sequence: TGTGCCAGCTCACCACCTAGCCTAAGGGGACCCCACGAGCAGTACTTC. Translating it yields CASSPPSLRGPHEQYF.

This clone appeared a single time. The CDR3 region is CASIRASSYEQYF. The CDR3 nucleotides are TGTGCCAGCATCCGGGCTTCGTCCTACGAGCAGTACTTC. V usage is TRBV21-1 and J usage is TRBJ2-7. TRBV21-1 is marked as a pseudogene. The length of the CDR3 is 13 residues.

The gene calls are TRBV7-8 and TRBJ1-6; possibly TRBD1 for D (6 bases). Trimming took 1 base from V and 6 from J, leaving 10 bases between them. Germline values: CDR1 SGHVS, CDR2 FQNEAQ. CDR3 length: 15 amino acids. CDR3 sequence (DNA): TGTGCCAGCAGCTTAGTCTCCAGGGGTAATTCACCCCTCCACTTT. This codes for CASSLVSRGNSPLHF.